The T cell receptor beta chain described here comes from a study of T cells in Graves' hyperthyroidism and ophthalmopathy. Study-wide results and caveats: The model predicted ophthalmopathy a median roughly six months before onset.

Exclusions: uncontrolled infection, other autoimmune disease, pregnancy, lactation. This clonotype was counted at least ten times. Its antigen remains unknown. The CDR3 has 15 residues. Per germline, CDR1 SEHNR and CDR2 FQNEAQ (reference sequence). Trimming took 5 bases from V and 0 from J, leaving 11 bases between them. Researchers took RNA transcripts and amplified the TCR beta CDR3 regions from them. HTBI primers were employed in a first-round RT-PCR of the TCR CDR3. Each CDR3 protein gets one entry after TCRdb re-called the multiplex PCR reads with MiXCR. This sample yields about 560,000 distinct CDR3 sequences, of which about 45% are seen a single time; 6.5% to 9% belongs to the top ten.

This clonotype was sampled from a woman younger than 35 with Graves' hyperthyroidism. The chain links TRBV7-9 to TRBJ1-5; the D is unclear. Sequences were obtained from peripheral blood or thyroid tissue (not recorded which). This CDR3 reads CASSKGEYSNQPQHF. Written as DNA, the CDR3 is TGTGCCAGCAGCAAGGGAGAATATAGCAATCAGCCCCAGCATTTT.